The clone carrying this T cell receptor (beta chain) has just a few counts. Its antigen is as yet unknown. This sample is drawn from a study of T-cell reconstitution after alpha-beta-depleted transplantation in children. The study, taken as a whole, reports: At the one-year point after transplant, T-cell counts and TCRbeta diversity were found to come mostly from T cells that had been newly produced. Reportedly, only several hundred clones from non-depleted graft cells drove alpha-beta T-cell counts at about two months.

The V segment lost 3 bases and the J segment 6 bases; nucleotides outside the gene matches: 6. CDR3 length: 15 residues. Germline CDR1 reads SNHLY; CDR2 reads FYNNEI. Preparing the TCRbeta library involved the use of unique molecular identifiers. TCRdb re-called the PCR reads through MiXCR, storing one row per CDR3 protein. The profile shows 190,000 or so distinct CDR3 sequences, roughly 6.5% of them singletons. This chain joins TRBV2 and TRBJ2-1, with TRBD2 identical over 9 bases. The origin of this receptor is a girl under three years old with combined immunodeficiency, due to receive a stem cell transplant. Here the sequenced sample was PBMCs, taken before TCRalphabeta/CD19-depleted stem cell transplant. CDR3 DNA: TGTGCCAGCAGTGATAGCGGGGGTGGTGGCAATGAGCAGTTCTTC. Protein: CASSDSGGGGNEQFF.